The 30 T cell receptor beta chains below all came from one sample that was sequenced in a study of T-cell reconstitution after alpha-beta-depleted transplantation in children. Preparation of the TCRbeta library was carried out with unique molecular identifiers. TCRdb reprocessed the PCR reads via MiXCR and lists one record per CDR3 protein. The repertoire holds about 300,000 distinct CDR3 sequences, around a tenth seen once, with around 7.5% in the top ten. The source was PBMCs, collected before TCRalphabeta/CD19-depleted stem cell transplant. The source of these receptors is a boy in the first two years of life with acute myeloid leukemia, due to receive a stem cell transplant.

This clonotype showed up just a few times. J is TRBJ2-7 and V is TRBV11-2; D is unresolved. V lost 3 bases and J lost 2, with 17 bases in between. The CDR3 has 16 residues. Germline CDR1 reads SGHAT; CDR2 reads FQNNGV. Here the CDR3 DNA reads TGTGCCAGCAGCTTTCCTACTCAGGCGATTCCCTACGAGCAGTACTTC. This codes for CASSFPTQAIPYEQYF.

The chain combines TRBV6-1 with TRBJ2-3; 9 bases align to TRBD2. Trimming removed 10 bases from V and 5 bases from J; junction bases left unmatched: 7. The CDR3 extends over 13 amino acids. Germline loops: CDR1 MNHNS, CDR2 SASEGT. This CDR3 reads CAIGGGDRDTQYF. In DNA form, the CDR3 reads TGTGCCATTGGCGGGGGGGACAGAGATACGCAGTATTTT.

The chain uses TRBV20-1 and TRBJ1-6; 10 bases fit TRBD1. The germline V gene has CDR1 DFQATT and CDR2 SNEGSKA (reference sequence). The CDR3 is made up of 16 amino acids. J lost 0 bases, V lost 6 bases, and 5 bases had no gene match. CDR3 residues: CSAADRGTSYNSPLHF. CDR3 in DNA: TGCAGTGCCGCGGACAGGGGGACCTCCTATAATTCACCCCTCCACTTT.

In the case of this clonotype: A much larger clonotype is one base distant, so this may be a read error. The chain couples TRBV12-3 or TRBV12-4 to TRBJ2-1; D remains unclear. Trimming stripped 5 bases from V and 5 bases from J, with 19 bases between. The CDR3 is 16 residues long. The CDR3 spells CASSPWAAVLHNEQFF. CDR3 bases: TGTGCCAGCAGTCCATGGGCGGCCGTCCTCCACAATGAGCAGTTCTTC.

The chain carries TRBV5-1 and TRBJ2-7, with 7 bases identical to TRBD2. Per germline, CDR1 SGHRS and CDR2 YFSETQ. The CDR3 spans 13 residues. V shed 4 bases, J shed 3 bases, and the junction held 4 bases outside the gene matches. CDR3 nucleotide sequence: TGCGCCAGCAGCACCCGGACTAGCTACGAGCAGTACTTC. It encodes CASSTRTSYEQYF.

This clonotype was observed at least ten times. J is TRBJ2-1 and V is TRBV3-1; tentative D call: TRBD1 (6 bases). Trimming stripped 0 bases from V and 6 bases from J, with 9 bases between. Germline V CDR1 and CDR2: LGHDT, YNNKEL (reference sequence). The length of the CDR3 is 14 residues. The CDR3 nucleotides are TGTGCCAGCAGCCAAGATAGGGACATCAATGAGCAGTTCTTC. Its protein is CASSQDRDINEQFF.

The sample holds many counts of this clonotype. This chain links TRBV25-1 with TRBJ2-7; D is tentatively TRBD1 or TRBD2 (5 bases each). Trimming stripped 0 bases from V and 2 bases from J, with 17 bases between. Germline V CDR1 and CDR2: MGHDK, SYGVNS. The length of the CDR3 is 17 residues. Here the CDR3 DNA reads TGTGCCAGCAGTGAATATTTTAAAGGGGACCATCCCTACGAGCAGTACTTC. The encoded protein is CASSEYFKGDHPYEQYF.

This clonotype has at least ten counts. This chain connects TRBV5-1 to TRBJ2-3; D might be TRBD2 (6 bases). This CDR3 contains 13 residues. Germline V gene lookup returns CDR1 SGHRS and CDR2 YFSETQ. V shed 4 bases and J shed 6 bases, with 12 bases lying between them. CDR3 bases: TGCGCCAGCAGCCCGGGGGTGGTGGATACGCAGTATTTT. Its protein is CASSPGVVDTQYF.

In this sample, this clonotype turned up many times. This sequence joins TRBV5-5 and TRBJ2-2; 9 nucleotides align to TRBD1. The CDR3 loop spans 15 amino acids. V lost 3 bases to trimming and J lost 6 bases; unmatched junction nucleotides: 6. Germline-derived CDR1 and CDR2 are SGHKS and YYEKEE (reference sequence). CDR3 nucleotide sequence: TGTGCCAGCAGCTGGGGGGACAGGGCGGCCGGGGAGCTGTTTTTT. It yields the protein CASSWGDRAAGELFF.

This clonotype was observed a handful of times. The gene calls are TRBV7-8 and TRBJ2-4, with TRBD1 matching 7 bases. The ends lost 1 base at V and 0 bases at J; junction bases unmatched: 12. The CDR3 length is 19 residues. Per germline, CDR1 SGHVS and CDR2 FQNEAQ. CDR3: CASSLGPRDSWLAKNIQYF. The DNA for the CDR3 is TGTGCCAGCAGCTTAGGGCCCAGGGACAGTTGGCTAGCCAAAAACATTCAGTACTTC.

This clonotype was seen ten or more times. The genes are TRBV12-3 or TRBV12-4 and TRBJ2-1; D remains unclear. Trimming took off 3 bases at V and 5 bases at J, with 11 bases between the two ends. This CDR3 comprises 14 residues. This CDR3 reads CASSFWTVNNEQFF. DNA of the CDR3: TGTGCCAGCAGTTTCTGGACGGTAAACAATGAGCAGTTCTTC.

This clonotype was counted at least ten times. This chain links TRBV29-1 with TRBJ2-1, with 7 bases matching TRBD1. The length of the CDR3 is 16 residues. V was clipped by 2 bases and J by 6 bases; unmatched bases: 13. Germline lookup yields CDR1 SQVTM and CDR2 ANQGSEA. The CDR3 region has the DNA TGCAGCGTTGAAAAGATGACAGGGATGGAAGGCAATGAGCAGTTCTTC. This encodes CSVEKMTGMEGNEQFF.

V usage is TRBV4-2 and J usage is TRBJ2-2; TRBD2 agrees at 10 bases. This CDR3 region has 19 residues. In germline, CDR1 is LGHNA, CDR2 YNFKEQ. V lost 1 base to trimming and J lost 2 bases; unmatched junction nucleotides: 10. CDR3 sequence (DNA): TGTGCCAGCAGCCAAGTTCACCTAGCGGGAGCCCCTAACACCGGGGAGCTGTTTTTT. Residues: CASSQVHLAGAPNTGELFF.

This clonotype was picked up many times. The V and J genes are TRBV12-3 or TRBV12-4 and TRBJ2-7, with unresolved D. The V and J ends lost 6 bases and 2 bases respectively, with 8 bases between them. There are 12 residues in the CDR3. The CDR3 sequence is CASRQPPYEQYF. The DNA for the CDR3 is TGTGCCAGCAGACAGCCCCCCTACGAGCAGTACTTC.

This clonotype turned up a few times. This chain links TRBV5-1 with TRBJ2-7; possibly TRBD1 or TRBD2 for D (6 bases each). Germline values: CDR1 SGHRS, CDR2 YFSETQ. The CDR3 contains 16 residues. Trimming took off 4 bases at V and 0 bases at J, with 17 bases between the two ends. The DNA of the CDR3 is TGCGCCAGCAGCGTTCTTCGGGGGCCCAGCTCCTACGAGCAGTACTTC. Translating it yields CASSVLRGPSSYEQYF.

The sample holds many counts of this clonotype. The chain uses TRBV7-9 and TRBJ1-1; D gene unclear. Deletions cut 5 bases from V and 0 bases from J, with 16 bases between. The CDR3 is 16 amino acids. Germline loops: CDR1 SEHNR, CDR2 FQNEAQ (reference sequence). The CDR3 coding sequence is TGTGCCAGCAGCCCGTGGGGAATGGGGATGAACACTGAAGCTTTCTTT. Its protein is CASSPWGMGMNTEAFF.

The table lists this clonotype with many counts. The chain joins TRBV12-3 or TRBV12-4 to TRBJ2-4, with TRBD2 identical over 7 bases. CDR3 length: 15 amino acids. With V trimmed by 6 bases and J by 7 bases, 12 bases remained unmatched. CDR3 in amino acids: CASRHGGWSENIQYF. The CDR3 coding sequence is TGTGCCAGCAGGCACGGGGGGTGGAGCGAGAACATTCAGTACTTC.

This clonotype has ten or more counts. The chain carries TRBV2 and TRBJ2-3, with TRBD1 matching 9 bases. The length of the CDR3 is 15 residues. The germline V gene encodes CDR1 SNHLY and CDR2 FYNNEI. The trim removed 10 bases at V and 1 base at J, leaving 9 bases unmatched. DNA for the CDR3: TGTGCCATTGTCGGGACAGGGTACGGCACAGATACGCAGTATTTT. Protein product: CAIVGTGYGTDTQYF.

This clonotype was counted between two and nine times. The chain is built from TRBV24-1 and TRBJ2-1; TRBD1 matches at 7 bases. Trimming removed 4 bases from V and 8 bases from J; junction bases left unmatched: 13. Looked up from germline, CDR1 is KGHDR and CDR2 is SFDVKD. This CDR3 contains 16 residues. In nucleotides, the CDR3 is TGTGCCACCAGTGAGTTGACAGGGAATGAAAAGGATGAGCAGTTCTTC. Translating it yields CATSELTGNEKDEQFF.

At least ten counts were recorded for this clonotype. The rearrangement joins TRBV29-1 to TRBJ1-4; D possibly corresponds to TRBD1 (5 bases). Germline V gene data show CDR1 as SQVTM and CDR2 as ANQGSEA. This CDR3 spans 13 amino acids. V was clipped by 1 base and J by 7 bases, with 10 bases between them. The CDR3 region is CSVEGQGGEKLFF. CDR3 DNA sequence: TGCAGCGTTGAAGGGCAGGGAGGTGAAAAACTGTTTTTT. Variable domain in full (rest from reference TRBV29-1 and TRBJ1-4): SAVISQKPSRDICQRGTSLTIQCQVDSQVTMMFWYRQQPGQSLTLIATANQGSEATYESGFVIDKFPISRPNLTFSTLTVSNMSPEDSSIYLCSVEGQGGEKLFFGSGTQLSVL.

Ten or more counts support this clonotype. This chain joins TRBV3-1 and TRBJ2-7; the match to TRBD1 covers 7 bases. V lost 3 bases to trimming and J lost 4 bases; unmatched junction nucleotides: 6. The V gene's germline CDR1 is LGHDT and CDR2 YNNKEL (reference sequence). There are 14 residues in the CDR3. In DNA form, the CDR3 reads TGTGCCAGCAGCCATTCGGGACAGTATTACGAGCAGTACTTC. Translating it yields CASSHSGQYYEQYF.

This clonotype was recorded at least ten times. In DNA, the CDR3 is TGTGCCAGCAGTTATGGTCGACTAGCGGGAGGATGGAACATTCAGTACTTC. Its protein is CASSYGRLAGGWNIQYF. The V gene is TRBV6-2 or TRBV6-3, the J gene TRBJ2-4; 13 nucleotides agree with TRBD2. The CDR3 loop spans 17 amino acids. The V segment lost 3 bases and the J segment 7 bases; nucleotides outside the gene matches: 9. Germline lookup yields CDR1 MNHEY and CDR2 SVGEGT.

This clonotype showed up just a few times. V and J are TRBV28 and TRBJ2-7; 14 bases map to TRBD2. The CDR3 runs 15 residues. CDR1 is MDHEN and CDR2 is SYDVKM in the germline V gene. The trim removed 5 bases at V and 7 bases at J, leaving 7 bases unmatched. Here the CDR3 reads CASSTGLAGGFEQYF. DNA of the CDR3: TGTGCCAGCAGTACCGGACTAGCGGGAGGCTTTGAGCAGTACTTC.

The sample holds a few counts of this clonotype. V and J are TRBV20-1 and TRBJ2-1; 8 positions match TRBD2. CDR3 size: 14 residues. Germline V gene data show CDR1 as DFQATT and CDR2 as SNEGSKA (reference sequence). J lost 6 bases, V lost 5 bases, and 9 bases had no gene match. The CDR3 bases are TGCAGTGCTGATACCGGGACTAGTGTCAATGAGCAGTTCTTC. As protein: CSADTGTSVNEQFF.

This clonotype was found many times. The gene calls are TRBV7-2 and TRBJ2-2; D possibly corresponds to TRBD2 (5 bases). Trimming removed 6 bases from V and 0 bases from J, with 14 bases in between. CDR1 is SGHTA, CDR2 FQGNSA, per germline. This CDR3 comprises 16 residues. Here the CDR3 reads CASSHRVGANTGELFF. The DNA for the CDR3 is TGTGCCAGCAGTCACCGCGTGGGAGCGAACACCGGGGAGCTGTTTTTT.

This clonotype was detected a few times. V usage is TRBV7-9 and J usage is TRBJ1-3, with no clear D. Germline V gene lookup returns CDR1 SEHNR and CDR2 FQNEAQ (reference sequence). The CDR3 length is 15 residues. The V end lost 1 base, the J end lost 3 bases, and 10 bases lay between the germline ends. The CDR3 reads CASSLGLIDGNTIYF. Written as DNA, the CDR3 is TGTGCCAGCAGCTTAGGGTTGATAGATGGAAACACCATATATTTT.

This clonotype has ten or more counts. The chain employs TRBV7-3 and TRBJ2-1, with TRBD2 matching 10 bases. Trimming removed 5 bases from V and 6 bases from J; junction bases left unmatched: 10. This CDR3 is built from 16 residues. In germline, CDR1 is SGHTA, CDR2 FQGTGA. Here the CDR3 DNA reads TGTGCCAGCAGCCCTCATCGACTAGCGGGCATCAATGAGCAGTTCTTC. Its translation is CASSPHRLAGINEQFF.

This clonotype was observed many times. The chain links TRBV7-7 to TRBJ2-2, with D unclear. The V gene's germline CDR1 is SSHAT and CDR2 FNYEAQ (reference sequence). The CDR3 is 15 residues long. V gave up 4 bases and J gave up 0 bases, with 9 bases separating them. In DNA form, the CDR3 reads TGTGCCAGCAGCTCCAGGAACTCGAACACCGGGGAGCTGTTTTTT. Translation gives CASSSRNSNTGELFF.

The chain joins TRBV6-5 to TRBJ2-1, with TRBD2 matching 14 bases. The J segment lost 7 bases and the V segment lost 4 bases, leaving 9 bases of the junction unmatched. CDR3 length: 17 residues. Germline V gives CDR1 MNHEY, CDR2 SVGAGI. CDR3 DNA sequence: TGTGCCAGCAGTTCGAGGGGACTAGCGGGAGCTGGTAATGAGCAGTTCTTC. Its protein is CASSSRGLAGAGNEQFF.

In this sample, this clonotype turned up many times. The chain has TRBV10-3 and TRBJ1-2; weak D call: TRBD1 (6 bases). This CDR3 has 15 amino acids. V was cut by 2 bases and J by 0 bases, with 10 bases left in between. Per germline, CDR1 ENHRY and CDR2 SYGVKD. In DNA form, the CDR3 reads TGTGCCATCAGTGAGCCAGGGGTCCCTAACTATGGCTACACCTTC. Protein product: CAISEPGVPNYGYTF.